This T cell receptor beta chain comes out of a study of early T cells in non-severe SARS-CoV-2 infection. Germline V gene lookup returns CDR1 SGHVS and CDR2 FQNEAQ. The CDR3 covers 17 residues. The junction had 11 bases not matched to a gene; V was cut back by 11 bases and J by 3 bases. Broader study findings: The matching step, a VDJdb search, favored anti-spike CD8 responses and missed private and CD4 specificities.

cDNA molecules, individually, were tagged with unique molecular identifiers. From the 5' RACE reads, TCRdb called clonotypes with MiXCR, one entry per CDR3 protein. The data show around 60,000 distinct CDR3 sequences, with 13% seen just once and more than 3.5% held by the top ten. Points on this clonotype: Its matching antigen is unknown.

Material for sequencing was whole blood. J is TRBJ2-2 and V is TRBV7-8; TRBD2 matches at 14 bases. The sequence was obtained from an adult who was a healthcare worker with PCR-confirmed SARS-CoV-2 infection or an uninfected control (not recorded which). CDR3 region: CALLRLAGGPDTGELFF. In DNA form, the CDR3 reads TGTGCCCTCTTGCGACTAGCGGGGGGGCCGGACACCGGGGAGCTGTTTTTT.